The rows below give T cell receptor beta chains drawn from one sample of a study of blood T cell repertoires in COVID-19. Repertoires were generated with immunoSEQ multiplex PCR, while TCRdb's copy carries only in-frame clones and drops some. Found here are about 260,000 clones, 87% of them singletons; the top ten hold roughly 1.6%. Sequences were obtained from peripheral blood. Receptors were obtained from a woman aged 40 to 49 who had recovered from COVID-19. The CDR3 runs from the conserved cysteine through the conserved F or W. D genes are given only for firm matches. Expanded clones get a size class; other rows say once, few or many, or leave the size out.

v_call: TRBV2
clone_size: NA
d_call: TRBD1
j_call: TRBJ1-4
cdr3_nt: TGTGCCAGCAGCCGGACAGGGAATGAAAAACTGTTTTTT
cdr3_aa: CASSRTGNEKLFF

v_call: TRBV27
clone_size: NA
d_call: TRBD1
j_call: TRBJ1-1
cdr3_nt: TGTGCCAGCAGGGGGGGACAGCTTGAAGCTTTCTTT
cdr3_aa: CASRGGQLEAFF

v_call: TRBV1
clone_size: NA
d_call: NA
j_call: TRBJ1-4
cdr3_nt: TGCACCAGCAGCCTGACAGGGGCTAATGAAAAACTGTTTTTT
cdr3_aa: CTSSLTGANEKLFF

v_call: TRBV24-1
clone_size: NA
d_call: TRBD2
j_call: TRBJ2-3
cdr3_nt: TGTGCCACCAGTGAGAAGCGGGGGGCTACAGATACGCAGTATTTT
cdr3_aa: CATSEKRGATDTQYF

v_call: TRBV18
clone_size: NA
d_call: NA
j_call: TRBJ1-1
cdr3_nt: TGTGCCAGCTCACCAGGTCCAGGGGCCAACACTGAAGCTTTCTTT
cdr3_aa: CASSPGPGANTEAFF

v_call: TRBV25-1
clone_size: NA
d_call: TRBD1
j_call: TRBJ1-6
cdr3_nt: TGTGCCAGCAGGAGGATTTCCGGGACAGGGAATAATTCACCCCTCCACTTT
cdr3_aa: CASRRISGTGNNSPLHF

v_call: TRBV7-9
clone_size: NA
d_call: TRBD1
j_call: TRBJ2-1
cdr3_nt: TGTGCCAGCAGACAGGGGGCAGGTGAGCAGTTCTTC
cdr3_aa: CASRQGAGEQFF

v_call: TRBV5-1
clone_size: NA
d_call: NA
j_call: TRBJ2-1
cdr3_nt: TGCGCCAGCAGCTTGGTACAGGGCGTCTACAATGAGCAGTTCTTC
cdr3_aa: CASSLVQGVYNEQFF

v_call: TRBV2
clone_size: NA
d_call: TRBD1
j_call: TRBJ1-5
cdr3_nt: TGTGCCAGCAGTGAGGGACAGACCAGCAATCAGCCCCAGCATTTT
cdr3_aa: CASSEGQTSNQPQHF

v_call: TRBV16
clone_size: NA
d_call: NA
j_call: TRBJ1-1
cdr3_nt: TGTGCCAGCAGCTCATCCACAGGAGTTAACACTGAAGCTTTCTTT
cdr3_aa: CASSSSTGVNTEAFF

v_call: TRBV5-4
clone_size: NA
d_call: NA
j_call: TRBJ1-2
cdr3_nt: TGTGCCAGCAGCTTGGAGCAGGACAGAGGCTACACCTTC
cdr3_aa: CASSLEQDRGYTF

v_call: TRBV28
clone_size: NA
d_call: TRBD1
j_call: TRBJ1-6
cdr3_nt: TGTGCCAGCAGTCTACAGGACAGGGGGGGTTCACCCCTCCACTTT
cdr3_aa: CASSLQDRGGSPLHF

v_call: TRBV18
clone_size: NA
d_call: NA
j_call: TRBJ1-3
cdr3_nt: TGTGCCAGCTCACCAAACACAGGGATGGGAAACACCATATATTTT
cdr3_aa: CASSPNTGMGNTIYF

v_call: TRBV9
clone_size: once
d_call: TRBD1
j_call: TRBJ1-1
cdr3_nt: TGTGCCAGCAGCGCGGGACAGGGGGCTAGTGAAGCTTTCTTT
cdr3_aa: CASSAGQGASEAFF

v_call: TRBV2
clone_size: NA
d_call: TRBD1
j_call: TRBJ2-1
cdr3_nt: TGTGCCAGCAGATCGGCGAGGACAGGGGTGGAGCAGTTCTTC
cdr3_aa: CASRSARTGVEQFF

v_call: TRBV7-6
clone_size: once
d_call: NA
j_call: TRBJ2-6
cdr3_nt: TGTGCCAGCAGCTTAGAGTCGGGGGCTGGGGCCAACGTCCTGACTTTC
cdr3_aa: CASSLESGAGANVLTF

v_call: TRBV27
clone_size: once
d_call: NA
j_call: TRBJ2-7
cdr3_nt: TGTGCCAGCAGACCTAACTTGGGCTTCTACGAGCAGTACTTC
cdr3_aa: CASRPNLGFYEQYF

v_call: TRBV6-1
clone_size: NA
d_call: NA
j_call: TRBJ1-2
cdr3_nt: TGTGCCAGCAGTGAAGGACGGGAATATGGCTACACCTTC
cdr3_aa: CASSEGREYGYTF

v_call: TRBV6-2/TRBV6-3
clone_size: NA
d_call: NA
j_call: TRBJ2-7
cdr3_nt: TGTGCCAGCAGTTACCATGCCGGGACATCCTACGAGCAGTACTTC
cdr3_aa: CASSYHAGTSYEQYF

v_call: TRBV7-6
clone_size: NA
d_call: NA
j_call: TRBJ2-5
cdr3_nt: TGTGCCAGCAGCTCCGCGGAGACCCAGTACTTC
cdr3_aa: CASSSAETQYF

v_call: TRBV5-1
clone_size: NA
d_call: NA
j_call: TRBJ2-1
cdr3_nt: TGCGCCAGCAGCCGAGTGATAGCGGCATCCAATGAGCAGTTCTTC
cdr3_aa: CASSRVIAASNEQFF

v_call: TRBV5-1
clone_size: NA
d_call: TRBD1
j_call: TRBJ1-6
cdr3_nt: TGCGCCAGCAGCTTGGGGGACAGGGGAGGCTCACCCCTCCACTTT
cdr3_aa: CASSLGDRGGSPLHF

v_call: TRBV5-1
clone_size: NA
d_call: TRBD1
j_call: TRBJ2-5
cdr3_nt: TGCGCCAGCAAACTATCCGGGACAGGGTTTCTGGAGACCCAGTACTTC
cdr3_aa: CASKLSGTGFLETQYF